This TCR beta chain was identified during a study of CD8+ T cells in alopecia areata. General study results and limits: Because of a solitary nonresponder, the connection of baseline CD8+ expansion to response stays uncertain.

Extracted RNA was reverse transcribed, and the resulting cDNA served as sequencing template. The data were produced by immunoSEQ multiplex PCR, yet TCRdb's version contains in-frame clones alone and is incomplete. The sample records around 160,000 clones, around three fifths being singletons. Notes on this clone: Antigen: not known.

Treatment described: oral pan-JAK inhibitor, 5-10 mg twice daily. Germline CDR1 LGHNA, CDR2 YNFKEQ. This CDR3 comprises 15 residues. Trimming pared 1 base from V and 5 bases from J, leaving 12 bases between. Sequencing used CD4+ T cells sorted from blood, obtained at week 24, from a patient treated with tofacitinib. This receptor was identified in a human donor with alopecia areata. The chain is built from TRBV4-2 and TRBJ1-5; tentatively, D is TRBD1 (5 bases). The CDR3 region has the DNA TGTGCCAGCAGCCAAGGAGCGGGGCGGGATCAGCCCCAGCATTTT. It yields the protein CASSQGAGRDQPQHF.